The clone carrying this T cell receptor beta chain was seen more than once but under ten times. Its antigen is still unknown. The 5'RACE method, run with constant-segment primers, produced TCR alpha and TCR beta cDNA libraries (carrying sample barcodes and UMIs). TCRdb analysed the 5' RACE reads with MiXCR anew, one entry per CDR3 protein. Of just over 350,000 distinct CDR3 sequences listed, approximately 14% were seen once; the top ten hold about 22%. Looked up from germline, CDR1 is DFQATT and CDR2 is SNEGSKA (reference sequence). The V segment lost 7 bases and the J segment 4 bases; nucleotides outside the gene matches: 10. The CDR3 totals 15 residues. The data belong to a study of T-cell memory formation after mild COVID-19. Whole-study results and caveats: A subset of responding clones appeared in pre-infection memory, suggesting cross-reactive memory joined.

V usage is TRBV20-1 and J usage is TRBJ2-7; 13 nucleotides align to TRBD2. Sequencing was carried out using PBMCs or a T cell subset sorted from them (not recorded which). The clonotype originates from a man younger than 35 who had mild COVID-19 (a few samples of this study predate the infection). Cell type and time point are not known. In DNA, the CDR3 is TGCAGTGTTCCACCGGGACTAGCGGGGAATTACGAGCAGTACTTC. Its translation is CSVPPGLAGNYEQYF.